These 8 T cell receptor beta chains were all obtained from the same sample, sequenced in a study of radiotherapy plus CTLA-4 blockade in lung cancer. Produced via immunoSEQ multiplex PCR; TCRdb's table is partial and in-frame only. The table records some 73,000 clones, roughly 70% of them present only once. The specimen was peripheral blood, collected from a patient treated with radiotherapy plus ipilimumab. The receptors were sampled from a human donor with non-small cell lung cancer whose response to radiotherapy plus ipilimumab could not be evaluated.

The gene calls are TRBV18 and TRBJ2-7; TRBD2 agrees at 8 bases. Unmatched junction bases numbered 12, after V lost 5 bases and J lost 0 bases. Germline V lookup: CDR1 KGHSH, CDR2 LQKENI. This CDR3 has 17 amino acids. In DNA form, the CDR3 reads TGTGCCAGCTCAGCCATGAGGTCGGGGGGGACCTCCTACGAGCAGTACTTC. Amino acids: CASSAMRSGGTSYEQYF.

This clone was found a few times. The rearrangement joins TRBV10-3 to TRBJ2-4, with 7 bases aligning to TRBD1. The CDR3 consists of 17 residues. The ends lost 0 bases at V and 1 base at J; junction bases unmatched: 6. CDR1 and CDR2 (germline): ENHRY, SYGVKD. The CDR3 is CAISESPSQGAKNIQYF. The CDR3 nucleotides are TGTGCCATCAGTGAGTCGCCGTCACAGGGGGCCAAAAACATTCAGTACTTC.

Only a few counts were recorded for this clone. For the CDR3, the DNA is TGTGCCAGCAGCTTAGGGCTAGCGGGAGGAAGAGAGACCCAGTACTTC. Translated, it gives CASSLGLAGGRETQYF. The chain joins TRBV7-3 to TRBJ2-5; 11 nucleotides line up with TRBD2. This CDR3 has 16 amino acids. With V trimmed by 2 bases and J by 4 bases, 6 bases remained unmatched. Germline CDR1 reads SGHTA; CDR2 reads FQGTGA.

This chain connects TRBV11-3 to TRBJ1-4; D uncertain. The CDR3 is 20 amino acids. Trimming shortened V by 5 bases and J by 0 bases, and 25 bases separated the two germline ends. Germline values: CDR1 SGHNT, CDR2 YENEEA. CDR3 residues: CASSAVSWSSIGSTNEKLFF. In nucleotides, the CDR3 is TGTGCCAGCAGCGCGGTTTCGTGGAGCTCAATAGGTTCAACTAATGAAAAACTGTTTTTT.

This rearrangement joins TRBV9 to TRBJ2-4, with 7 bases lining up with TRBD2. The V gene end was trimmed by 3 bases and the J gene end by 7 bases; junction bases not matched to a gene: 7. The length of the CDR3 is 14 residues. The germline CDR1 and CDR2 sequences are SGDLS and YYNGEE. The CDR3 loop reads CASSAGGGWNIQYF. The CDR3 DNA is TGTGCCAGCAGCGCTGGCGGGGGATGGAACATTCAGTACTTC.

V and J are TRBV5-1 and TRBJ2-2; D might be TRBD1 (6 bases). This CDR3 is 15 amino acids long. Trimming removed 0 bases from V and 4 bases from J, with 10 bases in between. Germline assignment: CDR1 SGHRS and CDR2 YFSETQ. The DNA for the CDR3 is TGCGCCAGCAGCTTGGTGGCAGGGGCCACCGGGGAGCTGTTTTTT. The encoded protein is CASSLVAGATGELFF.

The chain combines TRBV19 with TRBJ1-1, with D possibly matching TRBD1 (5 bases). The CDR3 sequence is 12 residues long. CDR1 is LNHDA, CDR2 SQIVND, per germline (reference sequence). The V end lost 9 bases, the J end lost 1 base, and 9 bases lay between the germline ends. The CDR3 sequence is CASQTGNTEAFF. For the CDR3, the DNA is TGTGCCAGCCAAACAGGGAACACTGAAGCTTTCTTT.

The chain carries TRBV9 and TRBJ2-6; the D is unclear. There are 14 residues in the CDR3. Germline loops: CDR1 SGDLS, CDR2 YYNGEE. V was clipped by 4 bases and J by 0 bases, with 5 bases between them. CDR3 sequence (DNA): TGTGCCAGCAGCAGCTTCTCTGGGGCCAACGTCCTGACTTTC. Its protein is CASSSFSGANVLTF.